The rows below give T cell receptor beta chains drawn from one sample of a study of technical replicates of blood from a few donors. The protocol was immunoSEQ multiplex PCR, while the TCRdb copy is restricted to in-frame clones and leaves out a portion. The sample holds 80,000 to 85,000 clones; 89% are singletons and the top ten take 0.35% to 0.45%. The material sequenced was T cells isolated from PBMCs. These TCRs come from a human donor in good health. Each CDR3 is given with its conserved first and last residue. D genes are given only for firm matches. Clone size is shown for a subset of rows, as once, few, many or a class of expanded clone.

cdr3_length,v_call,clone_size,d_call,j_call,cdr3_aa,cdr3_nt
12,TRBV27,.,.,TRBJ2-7,CASSFPGREQYF,TGTGCCAGCAGTTTCCCAGGGCGCGAGCAGTACTTC
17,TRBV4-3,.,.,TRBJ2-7,CASSQVLVKGFTYEQYF,TGCGCCAGCAGCCAAGTCTTAGTCAAGGGGTTCACCTACGAGCAGTACTTC
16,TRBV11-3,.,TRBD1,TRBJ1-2,CASSLRGYRGDYGYTF,TGTGCCAGCAGCTTAAGGGGGTACAGGGGCGATTATGGCTACACCTTC
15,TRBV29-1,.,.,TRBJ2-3,CSVEDPQGITDTQYF,TGCAGCGTTGAAGATCCGCAGGGGATCACAGATACGCAGTATTTT
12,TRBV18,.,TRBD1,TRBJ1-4,CASSDRDEKLFF,TGTGCCAGCTCAGACAGGGATGAAAAACTGTTTTTT
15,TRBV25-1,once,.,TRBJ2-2,CASTKQGSNTGELFF,TGTGCCAGCACAAAACAGGGCTCGAACACCGGGGAGCTGTTTTTT
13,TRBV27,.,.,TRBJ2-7,CASSLKLSYEQYF,TGTGCCAGCAGTTTAAAACTTTCCTACGAGCAGTACTTC
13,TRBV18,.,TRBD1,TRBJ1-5,CASLPGQGEPQHF,TGTGCCAGCTTACCGGGACAGGGTGAGCCCCAGCATTTT
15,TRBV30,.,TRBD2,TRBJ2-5,CAWGTSGRLVETQYF,TGTGCCTGGGGGACTAGCGGGAGATTAGTAGAGACCCAGTACTTC
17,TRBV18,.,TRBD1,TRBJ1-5,CASSPGQGDYSNQPQHF,TGTGCCAGCTCACCGGGACAGGGGGATTATAGCAATCAGCCCCAGCATTTT
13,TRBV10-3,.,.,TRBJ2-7,CAISEQEPYEQYF,TGTGCCATCAGTGAACAGGAGCCCTACGAGCAGTACTTC
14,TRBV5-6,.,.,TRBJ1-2,CASSLGRVNYGYTF,TGTGCCAGCAGCTTGGGCAGGGTTAACTATGGCTACACCTTC
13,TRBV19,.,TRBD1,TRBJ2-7,CASRRQGVAEQYF,TGTGCCAGTAGACGACAGGGAGTCGCCGAGCAGTACTTC
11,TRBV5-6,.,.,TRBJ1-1,CASSSTVEAFF,TGTGCCAGCAGCTCGACAGTTGAAGCTTTCTTT
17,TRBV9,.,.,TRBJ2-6,CASSVEAGPSGANVLTF,TGTGCCAGCAGCGTAGAAGCAGGCCCCTCTGGGGCCAACGTCCTGACTTTC
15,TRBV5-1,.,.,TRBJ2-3,CASSSFDSYTDTQYF,TGCGCCAGCAGCTCCTTCGACAGTTACACAGATACGCAGTATTTT
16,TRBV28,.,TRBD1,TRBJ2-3,CASSLGQGASTDTQYF,TGTGCCAGCAGTCTGGGACAGGGGGCTTCCACAGATACGCAGTATTTT
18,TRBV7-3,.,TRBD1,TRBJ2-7,CASSPDATRTGGLYEQYF,TGTGCCAGCAGCCCCGACGCTACTCGGACAGGGGGGCTCTACGAGCAGTACTTC
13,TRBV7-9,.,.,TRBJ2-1,CASTSGLYNEQFF,TGTGCCAGCACCTCCGGACTATACAATGAGCAGTTCTTC
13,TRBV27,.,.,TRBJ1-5,CASSRKGNQPQHF,TGTGCCAGCAGTAGAAAGGGGAATCAGCCCCAGCATTTT
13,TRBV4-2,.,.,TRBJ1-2,CASSPEEGYGYTF,TGTGCCAGCAGCCCGGAGGAGGGCTATGGCTACACCTTC
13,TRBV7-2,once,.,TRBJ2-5,CASSFELPVAQYF,TGTGCCAGCAGCTTCGAATTACCGGTGGCCCAGTACTTC
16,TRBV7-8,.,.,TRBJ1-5,CASSLLRTDLNQPQHF,TGTGCCAGCAGCTTACTAAGGACAGACCTTAATCAGCCCCAGCATTTT
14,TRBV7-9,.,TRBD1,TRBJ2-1,CASSSRTGGNEQFF,TGTGCCAGCAGCTCGAGGACAGGGGGCAATGAGCAGTTCTTC
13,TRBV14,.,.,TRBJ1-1,CASSQVYGTEAFF,TGTGCCAGCAGCCAAGTATACGGGACTGAAGCTTTCTTT
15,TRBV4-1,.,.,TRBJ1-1,CASSQAQQGFAEAFF,TGCGCCAGCAGCCAAGCCCAACAGGGTTTCGCTGAAGCTTTCTTT
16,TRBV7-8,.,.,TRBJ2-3,CASSFGALGATDTQYF,TGTGCCAGCAGCTTCGGAGCCCTAGGGGCCACAGATACGCAGTATTTT
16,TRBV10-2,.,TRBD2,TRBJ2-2,CASCNRAGGGTGELFF,TGCGCCAGCTGCAATAGAGCGGGAGGAGGCACCGGGGAGCTGTTTTTT
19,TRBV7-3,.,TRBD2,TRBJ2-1,CASSRTGTSGRGSYNEQFF,TGTGCCAGCAGCCGAACCGGGACTAGCGGGAGAGGGTCCTACAATGAGCAGTTCTTC
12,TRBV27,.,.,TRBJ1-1,CASLKGLTEAFF,TGTGCCAGCTTAAAGGGGCTCACTGAAGCTTTCTTT
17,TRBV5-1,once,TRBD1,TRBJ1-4,CASSLVQGSGTNEKLFF,TGCGCCAGCAGCTTAGTACAGGGGTCCGGTACTAATGAAAAACTGTTTTTT
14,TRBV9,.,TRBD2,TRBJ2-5,CASSVSGKQETQYF,TGTGCCAGCAGCGTAAGCGGGAAACAAGAGACCCAGTACTTC
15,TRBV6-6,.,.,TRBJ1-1,CASSYSGDMNTEAFF,TGTGCCAGCAGTTACTCGGGAGACATGAACACTGAAGCTTTCTTT
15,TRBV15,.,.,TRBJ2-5,CATSRDTPGDETQYF,TGTGCCACCAGCAGAGACACCCCAGGGGACGAGACCCAGTACTTC
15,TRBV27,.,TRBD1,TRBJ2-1,CASSLTDRVYNEQFF,TGTGCCAGCAGTTTGACGGACAGGGTTTACAATGAGCAGTTCTTC
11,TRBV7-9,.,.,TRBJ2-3,CASSIHDTQYF,TGTGCCAGCAGTATACATGATACGCAGTATTTT
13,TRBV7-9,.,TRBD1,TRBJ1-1,CASSLLDRGPAFF,TGTGCCAGCAGCCTCCTGGACAGGGGGCCAGCTTTCTTT